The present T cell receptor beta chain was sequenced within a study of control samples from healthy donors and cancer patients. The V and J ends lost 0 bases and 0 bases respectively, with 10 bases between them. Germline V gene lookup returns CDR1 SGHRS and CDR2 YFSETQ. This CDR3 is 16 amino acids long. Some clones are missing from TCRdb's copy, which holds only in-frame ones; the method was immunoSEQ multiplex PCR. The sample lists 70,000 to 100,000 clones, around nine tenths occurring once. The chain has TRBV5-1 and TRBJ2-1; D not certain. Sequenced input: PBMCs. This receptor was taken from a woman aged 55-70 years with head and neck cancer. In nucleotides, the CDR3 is TGCGCCAGCAGCTTGGATGGTTCAAGCTCCTACAATGAGCAGTTCTTC. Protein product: CASSLDGSSSYNEQFF.